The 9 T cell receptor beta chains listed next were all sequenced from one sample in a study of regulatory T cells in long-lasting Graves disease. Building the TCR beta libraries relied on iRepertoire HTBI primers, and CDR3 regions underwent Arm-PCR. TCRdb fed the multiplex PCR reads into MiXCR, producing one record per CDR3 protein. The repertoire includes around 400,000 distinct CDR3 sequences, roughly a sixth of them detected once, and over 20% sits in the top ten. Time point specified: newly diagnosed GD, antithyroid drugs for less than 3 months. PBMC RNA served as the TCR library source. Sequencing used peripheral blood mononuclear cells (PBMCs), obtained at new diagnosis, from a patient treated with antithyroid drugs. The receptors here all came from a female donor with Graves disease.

The CDR3 protein is CATSPDSPPNQPQHF. CDR3 nucleotide sequence: TGTGCCACCAGCCCGGACAGCCCCCCTAATCAGCCCCAGCATTTT. The rearrangement uses TRBV24-1 and TRBJ1-5; D perhaps matches TRBD1 (6 bases). The germline gives CDR1 KGHDR, CDR2 SFDVKD. V dropped 7 bases and J dropped 4 bases, with 16 bases sitting between them. This CDR3 comprises 15 residues.

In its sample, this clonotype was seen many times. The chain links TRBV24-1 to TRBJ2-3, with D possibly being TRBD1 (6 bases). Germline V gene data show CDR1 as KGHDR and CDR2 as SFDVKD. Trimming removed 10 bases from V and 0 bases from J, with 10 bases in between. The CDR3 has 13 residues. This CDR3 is CATAGASTDTQYF. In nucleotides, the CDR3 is TGTGCCACTGCAGGGGCTAGCACAGATACGCAGTATTTT.

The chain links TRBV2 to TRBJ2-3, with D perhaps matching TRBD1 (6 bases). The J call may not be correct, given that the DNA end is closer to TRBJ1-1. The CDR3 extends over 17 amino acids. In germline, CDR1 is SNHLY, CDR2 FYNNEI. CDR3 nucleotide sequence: TGTGCCAGCTGCGGAGGAGGGGGTGGGGGGACCCGAACGAAAGCTTTCTTT. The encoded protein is CASCGGGGGGTRTKAFF.

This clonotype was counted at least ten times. Here the CDR3 DNA reads TGTGCCAGCACCTCCTCTGGGGCCAACGTCCTGACTTTC. This gives the protein CASTSSGANVLTF. This sequence joins TRBV12-3 or TRBV12-4 and TRBJ2-6; unclear D gene. The CDR3 runs 13 residues. Trimming took off 7 bases at V and 0 bases at J, with 4 bases between the two ends.

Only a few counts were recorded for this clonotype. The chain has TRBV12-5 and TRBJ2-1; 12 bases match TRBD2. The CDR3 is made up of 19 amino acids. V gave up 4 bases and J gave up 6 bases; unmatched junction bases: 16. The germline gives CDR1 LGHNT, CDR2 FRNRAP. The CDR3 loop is CASGSTSGSNLLGSNEQFF. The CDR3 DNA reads TGTGCTAGTGGTTCGACTAGCGGGAGTAACCTACTGGGTTCCAATGAGCAGTTCTTC. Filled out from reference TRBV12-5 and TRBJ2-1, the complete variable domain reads DARVTQTPRHKVTEMGQEVTMRCQPILGHNTVFWYRQTMMQGLELLAYFRNRAPLDDSGMPKDRFSAEMPDATLATLKIQPSEPRDSAVYFCASGSTSGSNLLGSNEQFFGPGTRLTVL.

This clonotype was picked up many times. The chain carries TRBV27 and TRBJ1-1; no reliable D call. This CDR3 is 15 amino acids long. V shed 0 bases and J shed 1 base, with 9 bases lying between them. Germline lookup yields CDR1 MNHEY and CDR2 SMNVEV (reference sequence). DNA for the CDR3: TGTGCCAGCAGTTTATCCGGGAGTGAGAACACTGAAGCTTTCTTT. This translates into CASSLSGSENTEAFF.

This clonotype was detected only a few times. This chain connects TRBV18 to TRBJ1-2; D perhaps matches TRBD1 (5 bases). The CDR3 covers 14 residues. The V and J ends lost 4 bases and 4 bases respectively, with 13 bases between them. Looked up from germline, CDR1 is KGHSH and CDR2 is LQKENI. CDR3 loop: CASSREEQAYGYTF. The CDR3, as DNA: TGTGCCAGCTCACGGGAAGAACAGGCCTATGGCTACACCTTC. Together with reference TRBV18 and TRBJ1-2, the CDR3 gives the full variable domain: NAGVMQNPRHLVRRRGQEARLRCSPMKGHSHVYWYRQLPEEGLKFMVYLQKENIIDESGMPKERFSAEFPKEGPSILRIQQVVRGDSAAYFCASSREEQAYGYTFGSGTRLTVV.

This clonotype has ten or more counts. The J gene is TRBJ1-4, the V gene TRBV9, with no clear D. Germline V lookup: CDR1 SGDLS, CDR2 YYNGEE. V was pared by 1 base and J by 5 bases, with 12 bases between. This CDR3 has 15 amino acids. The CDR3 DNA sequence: TGTGCCAGCAGCGTAAGTCTAGGGATGAATGAAAAACTGTTTTTT. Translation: CASSVSLGMNEKLFF.

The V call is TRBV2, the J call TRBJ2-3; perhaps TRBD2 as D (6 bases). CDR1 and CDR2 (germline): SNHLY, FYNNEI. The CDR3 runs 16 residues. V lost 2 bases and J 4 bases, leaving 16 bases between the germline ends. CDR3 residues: CASSEFTDTSPDTQYF. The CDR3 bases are TGTGCCAGCAGTGAATTTACAGATACTAGCCCAGATACGCAGTATTTT.